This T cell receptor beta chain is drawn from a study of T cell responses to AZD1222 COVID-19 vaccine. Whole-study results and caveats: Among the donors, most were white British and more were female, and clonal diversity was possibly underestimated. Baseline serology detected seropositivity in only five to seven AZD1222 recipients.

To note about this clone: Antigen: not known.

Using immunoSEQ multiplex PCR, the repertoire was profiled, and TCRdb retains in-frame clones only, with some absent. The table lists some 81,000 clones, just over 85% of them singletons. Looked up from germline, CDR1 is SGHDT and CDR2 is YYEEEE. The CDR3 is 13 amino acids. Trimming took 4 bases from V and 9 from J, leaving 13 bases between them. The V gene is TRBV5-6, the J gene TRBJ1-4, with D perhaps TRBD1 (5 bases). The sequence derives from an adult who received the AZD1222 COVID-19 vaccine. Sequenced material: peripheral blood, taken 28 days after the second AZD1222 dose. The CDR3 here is CASSGRVGQKLFF. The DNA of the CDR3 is TGTGCCAGCAGCGGCCGGGTGGGACAAAAACTGTTTTTT.